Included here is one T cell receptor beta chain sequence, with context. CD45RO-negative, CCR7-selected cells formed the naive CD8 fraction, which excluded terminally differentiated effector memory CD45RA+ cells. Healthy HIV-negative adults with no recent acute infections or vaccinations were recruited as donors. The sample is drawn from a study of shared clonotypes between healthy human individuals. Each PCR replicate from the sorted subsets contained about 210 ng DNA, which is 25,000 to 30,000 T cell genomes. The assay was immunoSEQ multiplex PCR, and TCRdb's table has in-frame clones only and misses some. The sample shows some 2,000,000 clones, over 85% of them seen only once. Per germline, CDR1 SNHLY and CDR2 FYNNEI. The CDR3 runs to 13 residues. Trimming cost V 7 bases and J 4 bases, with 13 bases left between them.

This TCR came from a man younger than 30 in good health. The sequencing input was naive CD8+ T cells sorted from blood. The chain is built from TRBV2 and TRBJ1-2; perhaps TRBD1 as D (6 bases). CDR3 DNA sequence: TGTGCCAGCACCACGGCAGGGGCCTATGGCTACACCTTC. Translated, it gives CASTTAGAYGYTF.